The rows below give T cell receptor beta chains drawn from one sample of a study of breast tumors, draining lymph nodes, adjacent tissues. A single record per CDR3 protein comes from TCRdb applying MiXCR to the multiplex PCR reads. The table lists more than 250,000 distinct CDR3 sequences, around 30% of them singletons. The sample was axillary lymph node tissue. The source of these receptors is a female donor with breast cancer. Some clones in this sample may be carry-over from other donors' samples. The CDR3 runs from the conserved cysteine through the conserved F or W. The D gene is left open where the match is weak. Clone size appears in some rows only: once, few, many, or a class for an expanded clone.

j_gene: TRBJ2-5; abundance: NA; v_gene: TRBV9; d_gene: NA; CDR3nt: TGTGCCAGCAGTCCCGGGGCTAGTCTTGGGAAGACCCCGTACTTC; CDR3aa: CASSPGASLGKTPYF
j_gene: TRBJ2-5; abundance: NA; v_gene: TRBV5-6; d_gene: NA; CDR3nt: TGTGCCAGCAGCCCGGTCGGGATCCAAGAGACCCAGTACTTC; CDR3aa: CASSPVGIQETQYF
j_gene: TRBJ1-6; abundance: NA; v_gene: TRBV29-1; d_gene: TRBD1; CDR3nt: TGCAGCGTTGATGTGACAGGGGCCAATTCACCCCTCCACTTT; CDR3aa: CSVDVTGANSPLHF
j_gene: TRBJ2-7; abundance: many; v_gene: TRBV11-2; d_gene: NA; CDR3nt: TGTGCCAGCAGCCCGCCCTATCCCTCTCGGGCTAGAGACGAGCAGTACTTC; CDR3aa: CASSPPYPSRARDEQYF
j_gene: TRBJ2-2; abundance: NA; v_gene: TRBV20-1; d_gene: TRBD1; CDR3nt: TGCAGTGCCGACAGGGGACGGAACACCGGGGAGCTGTTTTTT; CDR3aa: CSADRGRNTGELFF
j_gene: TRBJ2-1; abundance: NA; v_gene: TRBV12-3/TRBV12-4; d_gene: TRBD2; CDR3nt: TGTGCCAGCAGTTCCACCCCCGGGGCTAGCGGTGAGCAGTTCTTC; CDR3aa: CASSSTPGASGEQFF
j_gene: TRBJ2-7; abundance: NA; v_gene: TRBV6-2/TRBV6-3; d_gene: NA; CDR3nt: TGTGCCAGCAGTTACATGCTGGCAAGGATCCTGGCCTACGAGCAGTACTTC; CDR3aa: CASSYMLARILAYEQYF
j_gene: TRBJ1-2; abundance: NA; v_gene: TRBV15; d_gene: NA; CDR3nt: TGTGCCACCAGCAGAGTTCTAGGCAGGGACGACGGCTACACCTTC; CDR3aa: CATSRVLGRDDGYTF
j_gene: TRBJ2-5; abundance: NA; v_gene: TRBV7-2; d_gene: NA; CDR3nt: TGTGCCAGCAGCTTAGCCCGGGGTTCGGAGACCCAGTGCTTC; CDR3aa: CASSLARGSETQCF
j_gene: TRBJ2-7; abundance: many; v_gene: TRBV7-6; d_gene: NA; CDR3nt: TGTGCCAGCAGCTCGGGACACGGACCCTACGAGCAGTACTTC; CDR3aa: CASSSGHGPYEQYF
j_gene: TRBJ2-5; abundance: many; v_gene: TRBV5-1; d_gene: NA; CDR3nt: TGCGCCAGCAGCTTAGTAGGCTGGGAGACCCAGTACTTC; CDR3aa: CASSLVGWETQYF
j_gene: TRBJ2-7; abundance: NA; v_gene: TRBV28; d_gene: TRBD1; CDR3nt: TGTGCCAGCAGTTTCCGGGACAGACTTACCTACGAGCAGTACTTC; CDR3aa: CASSFRDRLTYEQYF
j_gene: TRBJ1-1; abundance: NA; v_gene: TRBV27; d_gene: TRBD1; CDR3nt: TGTGCCAGCAAGCGAGGACAGGAAAGGTACGCTGAAGCTTTCTTT; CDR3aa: CASKRGQERYAEAFF
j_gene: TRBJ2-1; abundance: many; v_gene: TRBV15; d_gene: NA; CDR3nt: TGTGCCACCAGCAGAGATGGCCCGAGCTCCTACAATGAGCAGTTCTTC; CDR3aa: CATSRDGPSSYNEQFF
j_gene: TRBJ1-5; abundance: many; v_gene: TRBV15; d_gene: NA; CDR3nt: TGTGCCACCACCCGGGGGCTCCAGCCCCAGCATTTT; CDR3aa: CATTRGLQPQHF
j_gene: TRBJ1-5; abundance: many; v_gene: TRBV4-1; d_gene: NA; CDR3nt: TGCGCCAGCAGCCAAGCCGGAGGATCGAGCAATCAGCCCCAGCATTTT; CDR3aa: CASSQAGGSSNQPQHF
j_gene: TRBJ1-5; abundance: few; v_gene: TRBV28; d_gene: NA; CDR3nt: TGTGCCAGCAGTGACACAGGCTACAGGACCAATAATCAGCCCCAGCATTTT; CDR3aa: CASSDTGYRTNNQPQHF
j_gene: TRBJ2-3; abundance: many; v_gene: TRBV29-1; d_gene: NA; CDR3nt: TGCAGAGCAACACAAGGGTCTGGAGATACGCAGTATTTT; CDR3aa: CRATQGSGDTQYF
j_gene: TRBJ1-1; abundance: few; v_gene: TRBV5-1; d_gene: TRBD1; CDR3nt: TGCGCCAGCAGCTTGGGTGGGACAGGGGGTATGGGCACTGAAGCTTTCTTT; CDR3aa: CASSLGGTGGMGTEAFF
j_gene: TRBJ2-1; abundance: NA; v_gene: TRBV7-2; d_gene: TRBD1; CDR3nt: TGTGCCAGCAGCCTCAGGGGGCGAACCGACAATGGGCAGTTCTTC; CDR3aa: CASSLRGRTDNGQFF
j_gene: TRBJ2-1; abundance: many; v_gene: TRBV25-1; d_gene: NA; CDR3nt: TGTGCCAGCAAGACTTCCGGACTATTCAATGAGCAGTTCTTC; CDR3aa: CASKTSGLFNEQFF
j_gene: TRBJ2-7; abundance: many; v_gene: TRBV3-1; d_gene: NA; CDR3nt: TGTGCCAGCAGCCAAACTAGCGAGCAGTACTTC; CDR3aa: CASSQTSEQYF
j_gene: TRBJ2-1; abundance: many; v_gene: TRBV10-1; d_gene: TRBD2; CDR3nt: TGCGCCAGCAGCGTAGCGGGACACAATGAGCAGTTCTTC; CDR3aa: CASSVAGHNEQFF
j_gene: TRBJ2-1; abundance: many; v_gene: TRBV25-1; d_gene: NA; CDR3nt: TGTGCCAGCAGTGAAGGGGGGGGGGCCTTCAATGAGCAGTTCTTC; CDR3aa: CASSEGGGAFNEQFF
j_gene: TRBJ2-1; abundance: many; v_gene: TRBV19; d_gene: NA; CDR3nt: TGTGCCAGTAGTATTGGGGGTGGCACCTACAATGAGCAGTTCTTC; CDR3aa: CASSIGGGTYNEQFF
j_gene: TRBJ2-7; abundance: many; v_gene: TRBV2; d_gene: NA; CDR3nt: TGTGCCAGCAGTGGCATTCACGAGCAGTACTTC; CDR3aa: CASSGIHEQYF
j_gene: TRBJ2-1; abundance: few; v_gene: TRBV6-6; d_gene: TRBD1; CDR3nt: TGTGCCAGCAGTCACTCGAGGGACAGGCGCAATGAGCAGTTCTTC; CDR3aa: CASSHSRDRRNEQFF
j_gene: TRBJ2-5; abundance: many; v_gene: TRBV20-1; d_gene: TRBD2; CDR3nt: TGCAGTGCTAGGGGACTAGCGGGATACCAAGAGACCCAGTACTTC; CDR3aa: CSARGLAGYQETQYF
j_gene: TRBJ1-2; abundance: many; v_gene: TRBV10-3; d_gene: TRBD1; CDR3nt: TGTGCCATCAGTGATTCCGGGACAGGGGGCTATGGCTACACCTTC; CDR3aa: CAISDSGTGGYGYTF
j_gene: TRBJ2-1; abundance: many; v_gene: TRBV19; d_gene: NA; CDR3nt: TGTGCCACCAGATCGGAAGCGACGTACAATGAGCAGTTCTTC; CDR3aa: CATRSEATYNEQFF
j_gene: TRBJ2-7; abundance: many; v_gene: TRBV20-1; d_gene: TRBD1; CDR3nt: TGCAGTGCTAGACCGGGACAGGGGTCGTCCTACGAGCAGTACTTC; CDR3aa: CSARPGQGSSYEQYF
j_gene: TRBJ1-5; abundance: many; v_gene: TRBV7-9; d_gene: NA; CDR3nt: TGTGCCAGCAGCTTAGAGGGGCCTAAACAGCCCCAGCATTTT; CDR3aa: CASSLEGPKQPQHF
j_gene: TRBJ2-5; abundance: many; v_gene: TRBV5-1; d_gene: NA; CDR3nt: TGCGCCAGCAGCTTCTACGGCAGGGGGACCCAGTACTTC; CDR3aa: CASSFYGRGTQYF
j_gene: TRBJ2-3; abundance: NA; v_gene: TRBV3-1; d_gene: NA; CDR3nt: TGTGCCAGCAGCCAAATCTCTAGGTCAGATACGCAGTATTTT; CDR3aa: CASSQISRSDTQYF
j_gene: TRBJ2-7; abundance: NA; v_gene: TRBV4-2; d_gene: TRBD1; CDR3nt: TGTGCCAGCAGCCCCGGGACAGGGGAAGTCGAGCAGTACTTC; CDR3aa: CASSPGTGEVEQYF
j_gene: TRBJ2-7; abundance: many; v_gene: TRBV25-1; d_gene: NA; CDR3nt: TGTGCCAGCAGTGAATCTCGTACCAGGGGAGACGAGCAGTACTTC; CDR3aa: CASSESRTRGDEQYF
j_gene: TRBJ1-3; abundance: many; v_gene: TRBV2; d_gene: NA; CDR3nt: TGTGCCAGCAGCGGGACACTCGTTTCTGGAAACACCATATATTTT; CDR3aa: CASSGTLVSGNTIYF
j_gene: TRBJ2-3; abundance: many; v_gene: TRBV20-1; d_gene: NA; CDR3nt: TGCAGTTCGCGGGCCTCGGGCACAGATACGCAGTATTTT; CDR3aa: CSSRASGTDTQYF
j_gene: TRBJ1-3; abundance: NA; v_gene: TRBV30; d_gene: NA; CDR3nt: TGTGCCTGGAATAGAGGTTCTGGAAACACCATATATTTT; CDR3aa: CAWNRGSGNTIYF
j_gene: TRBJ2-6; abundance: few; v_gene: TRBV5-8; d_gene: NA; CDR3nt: TGTGCCAGCAGCTTGTGGGCAGGGGCCAACGTCCTGACTTTC; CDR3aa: CASSLWAGANVLTF
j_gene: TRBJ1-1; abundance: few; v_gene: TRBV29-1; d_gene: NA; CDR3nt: TGCAGCGTTGAAGGGCAGGGGCACACTGAAGCTTTCTTT; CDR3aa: CSVEGQGHTEAFF
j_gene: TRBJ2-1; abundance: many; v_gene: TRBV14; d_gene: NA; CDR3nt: TGTGCCAGCAGCCAAGAATGGGGATGGAATGAGCAGTTCTTC; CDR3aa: CASSQEWGWNEQFF
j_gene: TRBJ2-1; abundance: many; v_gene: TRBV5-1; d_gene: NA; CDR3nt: TGCGCCAGCAGCCCGGGAGTTAGGGACAATGAGCAGTTCTTC; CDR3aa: CASSPGVRDNEQFF
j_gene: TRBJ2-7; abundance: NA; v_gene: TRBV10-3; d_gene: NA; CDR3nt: TGTGCCAGCAGTTTGGGTGGTCCTTTCTCCTACGAGCAGTACTTC; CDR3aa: CASSLGGPFSYEQYF
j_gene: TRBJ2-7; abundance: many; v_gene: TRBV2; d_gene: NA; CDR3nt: TGTGCCACGAGCAATAACGGGATAACCTACGAGCAGTACTTC; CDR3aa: CATSNNGITYEQYF
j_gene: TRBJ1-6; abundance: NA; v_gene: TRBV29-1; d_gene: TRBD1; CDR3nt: TGCAGCGTTGGGACAGGGACACCGAATTCACCCCTCCACTTT; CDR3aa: CSVGTGTPNSPLHF
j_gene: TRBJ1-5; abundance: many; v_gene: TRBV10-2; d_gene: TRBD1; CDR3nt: TGCGCCAGCAGTACCTCCCAGGGGGCGGGACAGCCCCAGCATTTT; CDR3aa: CASSTSQGAGQPQHF
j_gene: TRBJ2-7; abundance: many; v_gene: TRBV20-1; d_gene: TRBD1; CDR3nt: TGCAGTGTCCCTACAGGGGTCGAGCAGTACTTC; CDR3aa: CSVPTGVEQYF
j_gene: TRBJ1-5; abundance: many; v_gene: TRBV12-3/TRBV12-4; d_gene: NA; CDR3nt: TGTGCCAGCAGTTTACGGTGGGGGGGTCAGCCCCAGCATTTT; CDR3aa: CASSLRWGGQPQHF
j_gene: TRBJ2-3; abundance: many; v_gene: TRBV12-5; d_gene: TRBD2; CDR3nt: TGTGCTAGTGGGCGCGGGGGGGAGACAGATACGCAGTATTTT; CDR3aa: CASGRGGETDTQYF